The sample holds one count of the clone carrying this T cell receptor beta chain. Antigen unknown. The length of the CDR3 is 12 residues. CDR1 and CDR2 (germline): SGHDT, YYEEEE. The ends were cut back, 2 bases at V and 12 bases at J, with 12 bases in the middle. This sample stems from a study of lymphopenia after photon versus proton radiotherapy. Sequencing used immunoSEQ multiplex PCR; TCRdb keeps in-frame clones, though not all of them. This table holds fewer than 9,500 clones, roughly 86% found once. General observations from the study: A bigger post-nadir fall in TCR diversity correlated inversely with survival time in deceased patients.

This sample comprised peripheral blood, obtained from a patient treated with photon-based radiotherapy. The chain carries TRBV5-6 and TRBJ2-1; D not resolved. The source is a man aged 30 to 45 with gastric cancer. CDR3 DNA: TGTGCCAGCAGCTTTGCTGGGGTTGGGCAGTTCTTC. Its translation: CASSFAGVGQFF.